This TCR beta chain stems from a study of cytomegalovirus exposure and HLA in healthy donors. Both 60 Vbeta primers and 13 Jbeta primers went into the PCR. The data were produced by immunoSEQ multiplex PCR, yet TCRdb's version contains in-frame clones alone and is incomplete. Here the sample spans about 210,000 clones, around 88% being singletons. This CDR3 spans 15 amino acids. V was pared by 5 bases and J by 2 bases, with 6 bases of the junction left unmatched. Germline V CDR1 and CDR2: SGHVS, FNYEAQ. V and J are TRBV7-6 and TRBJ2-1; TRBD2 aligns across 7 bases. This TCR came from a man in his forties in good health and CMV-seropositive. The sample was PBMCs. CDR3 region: CASSQLATTYNEQFF. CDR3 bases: TGTGCCAGCAGCCAACTAGCGACCACCTACAATGAGCAGTTCTTC.